The rows below give T cell receptor beta chains drawn from one sample of a study of T cells in Graves' hyperthyroidism and ophthalmopathy. TCRdb reanalysed the multiplex PCR reads using MiXCR and keeps one entry per CDR3 protein. This table has 600,000 or so distinct CDR3 sequences, 14% appearing once. The source material was blood. The receptor set was obtained from a woman between 45 and 65 years old with Graves' ophthalmopathy. The CDR3 runs from the conserved cysteine through the conserved F or W. The D gene is left open where the match is weak. The size of a clone is reported for some rows only, either as once, few or many, or as a class for expanded clones.

D gene	V gene	J gene	clone size	CDR3 length	CDR3 protein	CDR3 DNA
TRBD1	TRBV12-3/TRBV12-4	TRBJ2-3	many	15	CASSLGQGSTDTQYF	TGTGCCAGCAGTTTGGGACAGGGCAGCACAGATACGCAGTATTTT
TRBD1	TRBV4-2	TRBJ1-4	NA	15	CASSHRGPTNEKLFF	TGTGCCAGCAGCCACAGGGGGCCAACTAATGAAAAACTGTTTTTT
TRBD1	TRBV20-1	TRBJ1-5	few	13	CSARGDRGQPQHF	TGCAGTGCTAGGGGGGACAGGGGACAGCCCCAGCATTTT
NA	TRBV28	TRBJ2-3	many	17	CASSTFPQVGSTDTQYF	TGTGCCAGCAGTACCTTCCCCCAGGTTGGGAGCACAGATACGCAGTATTTT
TRBD1	TRBV5-1	TRBJ2-7	few	15	CASSLSVGQTYEQYF	TGCGCCAGCAGCTTGTCCGTGGGACAGACCTACGAGCAGTACTTC
NA	TRBV7-9	TRBJ2-3	NA	12	CASSSLPDTQYF	TGTGCCAGCAGCTCCCTGCCGGATACGCAGTATTTT
TRBD1	TRBV4-3	TRBJ2-6	NA	19	CASSQEYGTGSPGANVLTF	TGCGCCAGCAGCCAAGAATATGGGACAGGATCTCCTGGGGCCAACGTCCTGACTTTC
TRBD2	TRBV27	TRBJ2-3	many	17	CASSFSGRAWGTDTQYF	TGTGCCAGCAGTTTTAGCGGGAGGGCGTGGGGCACAGATACGCAGTATTTT
NA	TRBV20-1	TRBJ1-5	few	15	CSARDQGRGNQPQHF	TGCAGTGCTAGAGATCAGGGGAGGGGCAATCAGCCCCAGCATTTT
NA	TRBV20-1	TRBJ2-1	many	14	CSAREGGSYNEQFF	TGCAGTGCTAGAGAAGGCGGTTCCTACAATGAGCAGTTCTTC
TRBD2	TRBV4-1	TRBJ2-1	NA	16	CASSQALLAGGYEQFF	TGCGCCAGCAGCCAAGCTTTACTAGCGGGAGGATATGAGCAGTTCTTC
TRBD2	TRBV27	TRBJ2-3	NA	19	CASSLPGLAGDRGVDTQYF	TGTGCCAGCTCCCTTCCGGGACTAGCGGGAGATCGTGGGGTCGATACGCAGTATTTT
NA	TRBV12-3/TRBV12-4	TRBJ2-2	NA	15	CASSFGAENTGELFF	TGTGCCAGCAGTTTCGGGGCCGAGAACACCGGGGAGCTGTTTTTT
TRBD1	TRBV20-1	TRBJ2-1	many	15	CSARDPRTGYNEQFF	TGCAGTGCTAGAGACCCCAGGACAGGCTACAATGAGCAGTTCTTC
NA	TRBV13	TRBJ1-1	few	11	CASSKGPEAFF	TGTGCCAGCAGTAAGGGCCCTGAAGCTTTCTTT
TRBD1	TRBV12-5	TRBJ2-3	few	15	CASGLGTGGADTQYF	TGTGCTAGTGGTTTGGGCACAGGGGGCGCAGATACGCAGTATTTT
NA	TRBV7-9	TRBJ2-7	NA	18	CASSQEAVGPAGSYEQYF	TGTGCCAGCAGCCAAGAGGCGGTGGGACCCGCGGGTTCCTACGAGCAGTACTTC
NA	TRBV10-3	TRBJ2-7	NA	13	CAISPRTAYEQYF	TGTGCCATCAGTCCCCGGACAGCCTACGAGCAGTACTTC
NA	TRBV7-6	TRBJ2-1	many	16	CASSLGAGTVYNEQFF	TGTGCCAGCAGCTTAGGGGCTGGGACGGTCTACAATGAGCAGTTCTTC
NA	TRBV6-1	TRBJ1-5	many	15	CASSEVPGPLWPQHF	TGTGCCAGCAGTGAAGTACCGGGCCCGCTTTGGCCCCAGCATTTT
TRBD2	TRBV28	TRBJ2-7	once	16	CASHTRTSGFPYEQYF	TGTGCCAGCCACACCCGGACTAGCGGGTTCCCCTACGAGCAGTACTTC
TRBD2	TRBV20-1	TRBJ2-1	few	18	CSDLLAGDGYSSYNEQFF	TGCAGTGATCTACTAGCGGGAGATGGGTATAGCTCCTACAATGAGCAGTTCTTC
TRBD2	TRBV7-2	TRBJ2-1	many	16	CASSLSRSGRVGEQFF	TGTGCCAGCAGCTTAAGCCGTAGCGGGAGGGTTGGGGAGCAGTTCTTC
NA	TRBV20-1	TRBJ2-6	many	13	CSASASGANVLTF	TGCAGTGCGAGCGCTTCTGGGGCCAACGTCCTGACTTTC
NA	TRBV20-1	TRBJ2-2	many	13	CSARTGNTGELFF	TGCAGTGCTAGAACCGGGAACACCGGGGAGCTGTTTTTT
NA	TRBV7-6	TRBJ2-1	many	14	CASSLFASGNEQFF	TGTGCCAGCAGCTTATTTGCTAGTGGGAATGAGCAGTTCTTC
TRBD2	TRBV11-3	TRBJ2-7	NA	15	CASSSQGLAGNEQYF	TGTGCCAGCAGCTCTCAAGGACTAGCGGGAAACGAGCAGTACTTC
NA	TRBV5-8	TRBJ2-7	many	14	CASSLPGRSYEQYF	TGTGCCAGCAGCTTACCGGGACGGTCCTACGAGCAGTACTTC
NA	TRBV7-6	TRBJ2-2	many	14	CASSPRTFSGELFF	TGTGCCAGCAGCCCCCGGACTTTCAGCGGGGAGCTGTTTTTT
NA	TRBV5-5	TRBJ2-3	many	13	CASTPTFTDTQYF	TGTGCCAGCACCCCGACATTCACAGATACGCAGTATTTT